A single sample is the source of the 23 T cell receptor beta chains below, sequenced in a study of blood T cell repertoires in COVID-19. Profiling relied on immunoSEQ multiplex PCR, and the TCRdb table lists in-frame clones only, not all of them. The table lists 300,000 to 400,000 clones, 70% to 90% of them singletons. Sequencing input: PBMCs or T cells enriched from blood (not recorded which). The source is a woman in her 40s with acute COVID-19.

This clone was counted a few times. The rearrangement joins TRBV4-1 to TRBJ1-1, with D perhaps TRBD1 (5 bases). Trimming cost V 6 bases and J 4 bases, with 15 bases left between them. The CDR3 spans 14 residues. Germline lookup yields CDR1 MGHRA and CDR2 YSYEKL. This CDR3 reads CASRPSGGGTEAFF. The CDR3 DNA reads TGCGCCAGCAGGCCTTCGGGGGGAGGCACTGAAGCTTTCTTT.

The CDR3 nucleotides read TGTGCCAGCAGCGCACCGACAGGGCACTCTGGGGCCAACGTCCTGACTTTC. This translates into CASSAPTGHSGANVLTF. The chain carries TRBV5-4 and TRBJ2-6; TRBD1 agrees at 7 bases. J lost 0 bases, V lost 4 bases, and 7 bases had no gene match. From germline, CDR1 is SGHNT and CDR2 YYREEE (reference sequence). The CDR3 covers 17 residues.

The rearrangement uses TRBV9 and TRBJ1-1; the match to TRBD1 covers 7 bases. Germline CDR1 and CDR2: SGDLS and YYNGEE. J gave up 1 base and V 0 bases, and 3 bases lay outside the gene matches. This CDR3 contains 15 residues. CDR3 coding DNA: TGTGCCAGCAGCGTAGCTCGGACAGGGAACACTGAAGCTTTCTTT. It specifies CASSVARTGNTEAFF.

This chain joins TRBV6-5 and TRBJ1-2, with a possible D match to TRBD1 (6 bases). The length of the CDR3 is 12 residues. V was cut by 8 bases and J by 7 bases, with 14 bases left in between. Germline V gene lookup returns CDR1 MNHEY and CDR2 SVGAGI. Written as DNA, the CDR3 is TGTGCCAGCTGGCAGGGAGGGGGTGGCTACACCTTC. Its translation is CASWQGGGGYTF.

This clone showed up just once. The gene calls are TRBV28 and TRBJ1-5; TRBD1 is a possible D gene (6 bases). Trimming took 4 bases from V and 0 from J, leaving 16 bases between them. The CDR3 extends over 17 amino acids. Per germline, CDR1 MDHEN and CDR2 SYDVKM. This chain's CDR3 is CASSSPLRGYSNQPQHF. As DNA, the CDR3 is TGTGCCAGCAGTTCGCCCCTCAGGGGATATAGCAATCAGCCCCAGCATTTT.

The chain carries TRBV27 and TRBJ1-6; D gene ambiguous. Trimming pared 8 bases from V and 4 bases from J, leaving 12 bases between. CDR1 is MNHEY, CDR2 SMNVEV, per germline (reference sequence). The CDR3 totals 14 residues. The CDR3: CASGSTDYNSPLHF. The CDR3 DNA reads as TGTGCCAGCGGGAGTACAGATTATAATTCACCCCTCCACTTT.

This chain links TRBV5-1 with TRBJ2-7; 14 nucleotides agree with TRBD2. Looked up from germline, CDR1 is SGHRS and CDR2 is YFSETQ. J was trimmed by 9 bases and V by 5 bases; bases with no gene match: 22. The CDR3 length is 19 residues. CDR3 amino acids: CASRQGPGLAGAPFFGQYF. DNA of the CDR3: TGCGCCAGCAGACAGGGACCGGGACTAGCGGGAGCCCCCTTCTTCGGGCAGTACTTC.

The V and J genes are TRBV27 and TRBJ2-1; no definite D call. V lost 3 bases to trimming and J lost 7 bases, with 13 bases between them. The CDR3 spans 14 residues. Germline-derived CDR1 and CDR2 are MNHEY and SMNVEV (reference sequence). Here the CDR3 reads CASSFNLVTNEQFF. The CDR3 DNA reads TGTGCCAGCAGTTTTAATTTGGTGACAAATGAGCAGTTCTTC.

This clone showed up just once. This sequence joins TRBV3-1 (or the pseudogene TRBV3-2) and TRBJ1-2, with 7 bases aligning to TRBD1. CDR1 and CDR2 from the germline V gene are LGHDT and YNNKEL (reference sequence). The CDR3 totals 13 residues. The V and J ends lost 5 bases and 8 bases, in that order; junction bases with no gene match: 8. CDR3 sequence reads: CASSFTGEDGYTF. CDR3 in DNA: TGTGCCAGCAGCTTCACAGGGGAAGACGGCTACACCTTC.

Comment on this clone: Other DNA sequences from this sample encode an identical CDR3 as well. V is TRBV9 and J is TRBJ2-3, with D possibly being TRBD2 (6 bases). The CDR3 runs 14 residues. Trimming took off 0 bases at V and 6 bases at J, with 11 bases between the two ends. Germline V lookup: CDR1 SGDLS, CDR2 YYNGEE. The DNA of the CDR3 is TGTGCCAGCAGCGTAGCCGGGAGCGGGGATACGCAGTATTTT. It codes for CASSVAGSGDTQYF.

This chain links TRBV7-2 with TRBJ2-3; possible D gene TRBD2, 7 bases. The V gene's germline CDR1 is SGHTA and CDR2 FQGNSA. V was trimmed by 0 bases and J by 5 bases, leaving 12 bases between them. CDR3 length equals 15 residues. CDR3: CASSLAGGQKDTQYF. The CDR3 DNA reads as TGTGCCAGCAGCTTAGCGGGGGGGCAAAAAGATACGCAGTATTTT.

This clone was seen a few times. This chain links TRBV5-6 with TRBJ1-2; tentatively, D is TRBD1 (6 bases). V shed 3 bases and J shed 7 bases, with 10 bases lying between them. CDR1 is SGHDT, CDR2 YYEEEE, per germline. The CDR3 spans 12 residues. The CDR3 reads CASSWTEGGYTF. DNA of the CDR3: TGTGCCAGCAGCTGGACAGAGGGTGGCTACACCTTC. Based on the CDR3 plus reference TRBV5-6 and TRBJ1-2, the full variable domain is DAGVTQSPTHLIKTRGQQVTLRCSPKSGHDTVSWYQQALGQGPQFIFQYYEEEERQRGNFPDRFSGHQFPNYSSELNVNALLLGDSALYLCASSWTEGGYTFGSGTRLTVV.

V is TRBV4-3 and J is TRBJ1-6, with 7 bases aligning to TRBD1. CDR1 is LGHNA and CDR2 is YSLEER in the germline V gene. CDR3 size: 15 residues. The trim removed 4 bases at V and 5 bases at J, leaving 5 bases unmatched. CDR3 region: CASSRQTGNNSPLHF. The DNA of the CDR3 is TGCGCCAGCAGCCGACAGACAGGGAATAATTCACCCCTCCACTTT.

The rearrangement links TRBV13 to TRBJ2-1; perhaps TRBD1 as D (5 bases). V gave up 7 bases and J gave up 7 bases, with 14 bases separating them. This CDR3 is built from 13 residues. CDR1 PRHDT and CDR2 FYEKMQ come from the germline V gene (reference sequence). CDR3 coding DNA: TGTGCCAGCACCCCCTTCGGACATAATGAGCAGTTCTTC. Encoded protein: CASTPFGHNEQFF. Full variable domain (outside the CDR3, taken from reference TRBV13 and TRBJ2-1): AAGVIQSPRHLIKEKRETATLKCYPIPRHDTVYWYQQGPGQDPQFLISFYEKMQSDKGSIPDRFSAQQFSDYHSELNMSSLELGDSALYFCASTPFGHNEQFFGPGTRLTVL.

V gene TRBV9 combines with J gene TRBJ1-5, with 8 bases lining up with TRBD1. Germline assignment: CDR1 SGDLS and CDR2 YYNGEE. V dropped 8 bases and J dropped 1; count of bases not matched to a gene: 11. The CDR3 is made up of 16 amino acids. In nucleotides, the CDR3 is TGTGCCAGTTGGGACCGGACAGGGACAAGCAATCAGCCCCAGCATTTT. It specifies CASWDRTGTSNQPQHF.

The rearrangement links TRBV5-1 to TRBJ2-1; TRBD2 might be the D (7 bases). Between the trimmed V and J ends, which lost 9 bases and 5 bases, there was a span of 18 bases. CDR3 length equals 14 residues. Germline CDR1 SGHRS, CDR2 YFSETQ. The chain's CDR3 is CATRGAGQDNEQFF. The CDR3, as DNA: TGCGCCACCCGGGGGGCAGGGCAAGACAATGAGCAGTTCTTC.

This sequence joins TRBV18 and TRBJ1-2; perhaps TRBD1 as D (6 bases). This CDR3 is built from 13 residues. CDR1 is KGHSH, CDR2 LQKENI, per germline. V was pared by 8 bases and J by 5 bases, with 15 bases between. CDR3 sequence: CASERSQGYGYTF. CDR3 DNA sequence: TGTGCCAGCGAACGGAGTCAGGGGTATGGCTACACCTTC.

CDR3 protein: CASRQGFSPLHF. The CDR3 nucleotides read TGTGCCAGCAGGCAGGGCTTTTCACCCCTCCACTTT. The chain combines TRBV6-5 with TRBJ1-6; D is possibly TRBD1 (5 bases). With 6 bases removed from V and 9 bases from J, the gap between germline ends came to 9 bases. The CDR3 runs to 12 residues. CDR1 and CDR2 from the germline V gene are MNHEY and SVGAGI.

The V gene is TRBV5-1, the J gene TRBJ2-2; 9 bases agree with TRBD1. CDR1 and CDR2 (germline): SGHRS, YFSETQ. The CDR3 consists of 14 residues. The ends lost 3 bases at V and 7 bases at J; junction bases unmatched: 4. This CDR3 reads CASSSGQGGGELFF. As DNA, the CDR3 is TGCGCCAGCAGCTCGGGACAGGGCGGCGGGGAGCTGTTTTTT.

This clone is a singleton in its sample. V is TRBV20-1 and J is TRBJ2-3, with D perhaps matching TRBD1 (5 bases). Trimming removed 3 bases at V and 1 base at J, with 20 bases between. CDR1 and CDR2 (germline): DFQATT, SNEGSKA (reference sequence). CDR3 length: 17 amino acids. The CDR3 spells CSASPGGRVGGTDTQYF. CDR3 coding DNA: TGCAGTGCTAGTCCAGGTGGTCGGGTAGGGGGCACAGATACGCAGTATTTT.

CDR3 DNA sequence: TGTGCCAGCAGTCCTCGACAGGGGGCGAGTGGGATTCTGAACACCATATATTTT. Its translation is CASSPRQGASGILNTIYF. The chain links TRBV28 to TRBJ1-3; TRBD1 aligns across 10 bases. The CDR3 totals 18 residues. Germline lookup yields CDR1 MDHEN and CDR2 SYDVKM. Germline trimming cut 5 bases from V and 7 bases from J; bases unmatched to any gene: 17.

The chain is built from TRBV27 and TRBJ1-4; no clear D. This CDR3 is built from 15 residues. The germline V gene has CDR1 MNHEY and CDR2 SMNVEV (reference sequence). Between the trimmed V and J ends, which lost 0 bases and 3 bases, there was a span of 8 bases. CDR3 DNA: TGTGCCAGCAGTTTATCTTATGGGCCTAATGAAAAACTGTTTTTT. It codes for CASSLSYGPNEKLFF.

V and J are TRBV5-1 and TRBJ1-2; tentatively, D is TRBD1 (6 bases). The V and J ends lost 6 bases and 1 base respectively, with 10 bases between them. Looked up from germline, CDR1 is SGHRS and CDR2 is YFSETQ. CDR3 length: 13 amino acids. DNA of the CDR3: TGCGCCAGCACTCCGGACAGTAACTATGGCTACACCTTC. This gives the protein CASTPDSNYGYTF. The full variable domain, its missing parts supplied by reference TRBV5-1 and TRBJ1-2, is KAGVTQTPRYLIKTRGQQVTLSCSPISGHRSVSWYQQTPGQGLQFLFEYFSETQRNKGNFPGRFSGRQFSNSRSEMNVSTLELGDSALYLCASTPDSNYGYTFGSGTRLTVV.